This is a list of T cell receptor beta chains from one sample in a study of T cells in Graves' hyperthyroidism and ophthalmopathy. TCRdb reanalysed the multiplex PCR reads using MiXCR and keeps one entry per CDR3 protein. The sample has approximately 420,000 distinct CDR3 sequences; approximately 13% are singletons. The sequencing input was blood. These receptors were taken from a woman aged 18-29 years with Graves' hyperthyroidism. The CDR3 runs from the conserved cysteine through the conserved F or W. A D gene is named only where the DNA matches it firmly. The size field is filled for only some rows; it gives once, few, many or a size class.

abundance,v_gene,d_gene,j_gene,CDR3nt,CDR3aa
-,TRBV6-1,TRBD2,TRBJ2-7,TGTGCCAGCACCCCACTCGCCCTCGGCGGGAGGGCCTACGAGCAGTACTTC,CASTPLALGGRAYEQYF
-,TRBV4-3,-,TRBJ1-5,TGCGCCAGCAGCCAAGATCGGGGATATAGCAATCAGCCCCAGCATTTT,CASSQDRGYSNQPQHF
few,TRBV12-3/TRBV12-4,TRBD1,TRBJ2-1,TGTGCCGGCAGCCCGACAGGGACAATAAACAATGAGCAGTTCTTC,CAGSPTGTINNEQFF
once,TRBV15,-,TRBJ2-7,TGTGCCACCAGCTCACTAAACTACTACGAGCAGTACTTC,CATSSLNYYEQYF
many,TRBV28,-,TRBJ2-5,TGTGCCAGCAGGGGAGAGACCCAGTACTTC,CASRGETQYF
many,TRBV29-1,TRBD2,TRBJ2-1,TGCAGCGTTGAAGATGGAGGGCGGACTAGCTCCTACAATGAGCAGTTCTTC,CSVEDGGRTSSYNEQFF
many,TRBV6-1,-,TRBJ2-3,TGTGCCAGCAGTGAATCGGCAGGGGGGTCCACAGATACGCAGTATTTT,CASSESAGGSTDTQYF
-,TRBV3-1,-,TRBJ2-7,TGTGCCAGCAGCCAAGTTCCGACTTATGGGGAGCAGTACTTC,CASSQVPTYGEQYF
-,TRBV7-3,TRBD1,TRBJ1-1,TGTGCCAGCAGCTCAACAGGGGCTGAAGCTTTCTTT,CASSSTGAEAFF
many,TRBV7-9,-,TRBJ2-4,TGTGCCAGCAGCGGGGACCACATTCAGTACTTC,CASSGDHIQYF
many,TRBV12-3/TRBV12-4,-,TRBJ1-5,TGTGCCAGCAGTTTTGCGGGAAATCAGCCCCAGCATTTT,CASSFAGNQPQHF
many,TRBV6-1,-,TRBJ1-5,TGTGCCACCCGGGGGATTGGAAGCAATCAGCCCCAGCATTTT,CATRGIGSNQPQHF
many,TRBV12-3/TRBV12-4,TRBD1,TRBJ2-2,TGTGCCAGCAGCCCTACGACAGGGGGCGTCACCGGGGAGCTGTTTTTT,CASSPTTGGVTGELFF
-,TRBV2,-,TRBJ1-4,TGTGCCAGCAGACAGGGACCCAATAATGAAAAACTGTTTTTT,CASRQGPNNEKLFF
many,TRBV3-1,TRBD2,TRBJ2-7,TGTGCCAGCAGCAGGGGACTAGCGGGAGGAATAAACGAGCAGTACTTC,CASSRGLAGGINEQYF
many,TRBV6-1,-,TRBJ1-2,TGTGCCAGCAGCGCAACTACCCAGGGGCCTCTTAAAGGCTACACCTTC,CASSATTQGPLKGYTF
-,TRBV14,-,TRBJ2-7,TGTGCCAGCAGCCAAAGGTCTCGGAGCTCCTACGAGCAGTACTTC,CASSQRSRSSYEQYF
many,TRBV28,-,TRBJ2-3,TGTGCCAGCAGTTTGGGCACCGGGGCCCTACTCACAGATACGCAGTATTTT,CASSLGTGALLTDTQYF
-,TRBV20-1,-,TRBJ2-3,TGCAGTGCTAGATCTAGCGCCAACACAGATACGCAGTATTTT,CSARSSANTDTQYF
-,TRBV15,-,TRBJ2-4,TGTGCCACCAGCATTCAGGGGAGAAACATTCAGTACTTC,CATSIQGRNIQYF
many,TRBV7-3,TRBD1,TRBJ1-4,TGTGCCAGCAGCTCAGGGACAGCCGTTGAAAAACTGTTTTTT,CASSSGTAVEKLFF
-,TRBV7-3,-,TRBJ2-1,TGTGCCAGCAGCTTAAAGGCGGATTTGGATGAGCAGTTCTTC,CASSLKADLDEQFF
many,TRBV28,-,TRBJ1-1,TGTGCCAGCAGTTTTAGGCTGGGACCAACTGAAGCTTTCTTT,CASSFRLGPTEAFF
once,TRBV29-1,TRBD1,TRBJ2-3,TGCAGCGTAGAACAGGGGGCAGATACGCAGTATTTT,CSVEQGADTQYF
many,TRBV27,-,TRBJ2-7,TGTGCCAGCAGTTTCCGGCCAACTTACGAGCAGTACTTC,CASSFRPTYEQYF
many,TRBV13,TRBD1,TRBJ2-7,TGTGCCAGCAGCACCCGACAGGGACGTTCCTACGAGCAGTACTTC,CASSTRQGRSYEQYF
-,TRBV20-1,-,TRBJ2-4,TGCAGTGCTAGACCATCTACAGGGTTTGCCAAAAACATTCAGTACTTC,CSARPSTGFAKNIQYF
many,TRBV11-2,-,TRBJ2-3,TGTGCCAGCAGCTTAGGTTATGGAGATACGCAGTATTTT,CASSLGYGDTQYF
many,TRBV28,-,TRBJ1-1,TGTGCCAGCATTTTCGAGGGACTTGGGCACACTGAAGCTTTCTTT,CASIFEGLGHTEAFF
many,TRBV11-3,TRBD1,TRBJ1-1,TGTGCCAGCAGCTTAGGTGGACAGGGGGCATCGAACACTGAAGCTTTCTTT,CASSLGGQGASNTEAFF
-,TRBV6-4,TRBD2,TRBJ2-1,TGTGCCAGCAGTCTACTAGCGGGAGATAAAAATGAGCAGTTCTTC,CASSLLAGDKNEQFF
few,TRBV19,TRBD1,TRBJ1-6,TGTGCCAGTAGCCACAGGGGGGATAATTCACCCCTCCACTTT,CASSHRGDNSPLHF
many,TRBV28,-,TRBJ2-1,TGTGCCAGCAGCCAAGGGACAATGGGCAATGAGCAGTTCTTC,CASSQGTMGNEQFF
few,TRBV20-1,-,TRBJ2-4,TGCAGTGCTCCAGGGGTAGCCAAAAACATTCAGTACTTC,CSAPGVAKNIQYF
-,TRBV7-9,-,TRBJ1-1,TGTGCCAGCAGCTTAGAAGGCTCGCGTAATAAAGCTTTCTTT,CASSLEGSRNKAFF
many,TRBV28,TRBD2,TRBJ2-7,TGTGCCAGCAGTTTTGGGGGAGGGCCGCGCGAGCAGTACTTC,CASSFGGGPREQYF